This T cell receptor (beta chain) was profiled in a study of CD8 T cells in ankylosing spondylitis. Study findings and constraints: What seemed typical of ankylosing spondylitis blood was a TCR beta motif built from roughly 8 highly homologous variants.

The length of the CDR3 is 15 residues. CDR1 is SGDLS and CDR2 is YYNGEE in the germline V gene. Losses at the gene ends were 4 bases for V and 4 bases for J; bases not matched to a gene: 8. As the method for making TCR beta libraries, quantitative 5'-RACE with molecular barcodes was used. MiXCR, run by TCRdb on the 5' RACE reads, gives a single entry per CDR3 protein. The sample records 210,000 or so distinct CDR3 sequences, 8% to 9% being singletons. This clonotype was detected ten times or more. Its antigen is currently unknown. Sequenced: blood, either unsorted or a sorted T cell fraction (not recorded which). This sequence joins TRBV9 and TRBJ2-3; TRBD2 aligns across 8 bases. This TCR came from a female donor with ankylosing spondylitis or in good health (not recorded which). The DNA for the CDR3 is TGTGCCAGCAGCTTATATAGCGGGGTCCCAGATACGCAGTATTTT. Translating gives CASSLYSGVPDTQYF.